This T cell receptor (beta chain) was observed in a study of response to subunit inactivated influenza vaccine. Study-wide points: Few new T cells, the authors suggested, are recruited by each seasonal influenza vaccination.

This clonotype was observed a few times. What it binds is not known. TCRdb recomputed calls from the RT-PCR reads with MiXCR, one row per CDR3 protein. The sample has about 500,000 distinct CDR3 sequences; 15% to 20% are singletons. Germline-derived CDR1 and CDR2 are SGHTA and FQGNSA. This CDR3 region has 16 residues. The junction had 4 bases not matched to a gene; V was cut back by 3 bases and J by 1 base. This material consisted of CD4+ T cells sorted from PBMCs, taken around 25 months after vaccination. This receptor was identified in a man in his fifties or sixties who received an inactivated influenza vaccine. The chain has TRBV7-2 and TRBJ2-3; 10 bases align to TRBD2. The CDR3 DNA follows: TGTGCCAGCAGCTTGATTAGCGGGAGGCGCACAGATACGCAGTATTTT. Amino acid sequence: CASSLISGRRTDTQYF.